The table lists the clone carrying this TCR beta chain with many counts. Antigen specificity is unknown. The sample comes from a study of human T cells and chemical hapten exposure. At the level of the study: Minor pooled library volume differences mainly drove per-sample TCR yield variation. Study results and caveats: Sensitizing to DPC left TCRs with a frequency above 1 in 1000 unaltered.

Trimming removed 5 bases from V and 5 bases from J; junction bases left unmatched: 9. CDR3 size: 15 residues. What the library attached to individual cDNA molecules were unique molecular identifiers. As originally analysed: With a range of roughly 20,000 to 690,600, the median per sample was around 97,000 TCRs. TCRdb analysed the 5' RACE reads with MiXCR anew, one entry per CDR3 protein. The V and J calls were determined by TCRdb, not by the authors. This sample has 81,000 or so distinct CDR3 sequences, with 7% to 8% found just once. The authors' total RNA extraction used unfractionated whole blood. The chain joins TRBV12-3 or TRBV12-4 to TRBJ2-5, with TRBD1 matching over 9 bases. This TCR was recovered from a male donor in good health. The CDR3 DNA follows: TGTGCCAGCAGTCTAACAGGGGGCTTTCCGGAGACCCAGTACTTC. Translation gives CASSLTGGFPETQYF.